The 20 T cell receptor beta chains given below trace back to one sample, sequenced in a study of CD8+CD57+ T cells in acquired aplastic anemia. Genomic DNA constituted the template upon which TCR beta VDJ and CDR3 profiling was performed. A single record per CDR3 protein comes from TCRdb applying MiXCR to the reads. The repertoire holds about 210,000 distinct CDR3 sequences, around 60% seen once, with approximately 30% in the top ten. Sequenced material: sorted CD4+, CD8+, or CD8+CD57+ T cells (not recorded which) from PBMCs. These TCRs come from a human donor in good health.

CDR3 DNA: TGTGCCAGCAGTAAGGAACACTACACTGAAGCTTTCTTT. This translates into CASSKEHYTEAFF. J is TRBJ1-1 and V is TRBV6-1; D is undetermined. Trimming removed 5 bases at V and 3 bases at J, with 10 bases between. The CDR3 extends over 13 amino acids. Germline loops: CDR1 MNHNS, CDR2 SASEGT.

CDR3 amino acids: CASSLVGPIQETQYF. CDR3 DNA: TGTGCCAGCAGTCTTGTCGGACCGATCCAAGAGACCCAGTACTTC. The gene calls are TRBV2 and TRBJ2-5; D is undetermined. The germline V and J ends were trimmed by 5 bases and 1 base, with 14 bases remaining between them. The CDR3 extends over 15 amino acids. Per germline, CDR1 SNHLY and CDR2 FYNNEI. The full variable domain, its missing parts supplied by reference TRBV2 and TRBJ2-5, is EPEVTQTPSHQVTQMGQEVILRCVPISNHLYFYWYRQILGQKVEFLVSFYNNEISEKSEIFDDQFSVERPDGSNFTLKIRSTKLEDSAMYFCASSLVGPIQETQYFGPGTRLLVL.

The chain links TRBV6-6 to TRBJ2-7; 8 bases align to TRBD2. V shed 7 bases, J shed 6 bases, and the junction held 11 bases outside the gene matches. This CDR3 contains 14 residues. Germline lookup yields CDR1 MNHNY and CDR2 SVGAGI (reference sequence). CDR3 residues: CASISGRGGTEQYF. CDR3 nucleotides: TGTGCCAGCATCTCCGGTCGGGGGGGGACCGAGCAGTACTTC.

The chain is built from TRBV20-1 and TRBJ2-7, with TRBD1 matching over 7 bases. Germline values: CDR1 DFQATT, CDR2 SNEGSKA (reference sequence). There are 12 residues in the CDR3. Unmatched junction bases numbered 1, after V lost 3 bases and J lost 2 bases. CDR3 sequence: CSASQGAYEQYF. The CDR3 bases are TGCAGTGCTAGTCAGGGGGCCTACGAGCAGTACTTC.

The chain uses TRBV5-1 and TRBJ1-1; 9 bases map to TRBD1. Germline lookup yields CDR1 SGHRS and CDR2 YFSETQ. The trim removed 5 bases at V and 0 bases at J, leaving 8 bases unmatched. The CDR3 loop spans 16 amino acids. The CDR3, as DNA: TGCGCCAGCAGGCTACAGGGGGCCTCCATGAACACTGAAGCTTTCTTT. Translating gives CASRLQGASMNTEAFF.

The chain carries TRBV24-1 and TRBJ1-1; maybe TRBD1 (5 bases). CDR3 size: 15 residues. Looked up from germline, CDR1 is KGHDR and CDR2 is SFDVKD. V lost 3 bases, J lost 1 base, and 11 bases lay in between. The DNA of the CDR3 is TGTGCCACCAGTGATGCCGGGACGGCGAACACTGAAGCTTTCTTT. This translates into CATSDAGTANTEAFF.

Comment on this clonotype: At one of its ends the junction is not consistent with the germline gene, which may arise from a read error. The chain recombines TRBV9 with TRBJ1-6; D gene uncertain. Germline V gene lookup returns CDR1 SGDLS and CDR2 YYNGEE. The CDR3 consists of 15 residues. In nucleotides, the CDR3 is TGCGCCAGCAGCCCGGGATTGACGGAGAATTCACCCCTCCACTTT. It specifies CASSPGLTENSPLHF.

This clonotype showed up many times. This sequence joins TRBV19 and TRBJ2-2, with D possibly being TRBD2 (5 bases). CDR1 and CDR2 from the germline V gene are LNHDA and SQIVND (reference sequence). The CDR3 sequence is 13 residues long. V gave up 7 bases and J gave up 6 bases, with 12 bases separating them. CDR3 nucleotides: TGTGCCAGTACTACTAGTATCTCCGGGGAGCTGTTTTTT. This sequence encodes CASTTSISGELFF.

The table lists this clonotype with a count of one. One end of the junction fails to match germline, which may point to a read error. The rearrangement uses TRBV7-9 and TRBJ1-5; no clear D. This CDR3 has 14 residues. Germline V gene sequence: CDR1 SEHNR, CDR2 FQNEAQ (reference sequence). CDR3 nucleotide sequence: TGTGCCAGCAGCTTAGCCACGGGAGATCAGCCCCAGCGTTTT. Its protein is CASSLATGDQPQRF.

This clonotype was detected a few times. The J gene is TRBJ1-1, the V gene TRBV7-9; unclear D gene. Per the germline V gene, CDR1 is SEHNR and CDR2 is FQNEAQ (reference sequence). Deletions cut 6 bases from V and 1 base from J, with 18 bases between. The length of the CDR3 is 16 residues. This chain's CDR3 is CASRRIEGRPNTEAFF. CDR3 bases: TGTGCCAGCAGACGCATTGAAGGACGGCCGAACACTGAAGCTTTCTTT.

The gene calls are TRBV25-1 and TRBJ2-5; 12 bases agree with TRBD1. This CDR3 is 18 amino acids long. Trimming at V came to 4 bases and at J to 6 bases, leaving 15 bases not matched to a gene. Germline V gene lookup returns CDR1 MGHDK and CDR2 SYGVNS. The CDR3: CASSVKLVGTGGRKTQYF. In DNA, the CDR3 is TGTGCCAGCAGTGTCAAGCTCGTCGGGACAGGGGGCAGGAAGACCCAGTACTTC. Looking up the rest from reference TRBV25-1 and TRBJ2-5 gives the full variable domain: EADIYQTPRYLVIGTGKKITLECSQTMGHDKMYWYQQDPGMELHLIHYSYGVNSTEKGDLSSESTVSRIRTEHFPLTLESARPSHTSQYLCASSVKLVGTGGRKTQYFGPGTRLLVL.

V gene TRBV20-1 combines with J gene TRBJ2-7; 9 positions match TRBD2. This CDR3 region has 12 residues. Germline lookup yields CDR1 DFQATT and CDR2 SNEGSKA (reference sequence). V trimming: 3 bases; J trimming: 4 bases; junction bases outside the gene matches: 1. The CDR3 DNA reads TGCAGTGCTAGTACTAGCGGGTACGAGCAGTACTTC. This sequence encodes CSASTSGYEQYF.

This sequence joins TRBV2 and TRBJ1-3; unclear D gene. V was clipped by 2 bases and J by 0 bases, with 8 bases between them. The CDR3 consists of 15 residues. Germline lookup yields CDR1 SNHLY and CDR2 FYNNEI. CDR3 DNA sequence: TGTGCCAGCAGTGAAAGCTTGAGCTCTGGAAACACCATATATTTT. This encodes CASSESLSSGNTIYF.

The chain recombines TRBV7-6 with TRBJ1-2, with D maybe TRBD1 (5 bases). Germline V gene data show CDR1 as SGHVS and CDR2 as FNYEAQ. The CDR3 is 14 amino acids. The V end lost 0 bases, the J end lost 4 bases, and 9 bases lay between the germline ends. The CDR3, as DNA: TGTGCCAGCAGCTTAGCGGGGGGGGTCTATGGCTACACCTTC. Encoded protein: CASSLAGGVYGYTF.

The chain couples TRBV2 to TRBJ1-6; 10 nucleotides agree with TRBD1. J was trimmed by 7 bases and V by 6 bases; bases with no gene match: 9. The CDR3 is made up of 16 amino acids. Germline lookup yields CDR1 SNHLY and CDR2 FYNNEI. CDR3 nucleotides: TGTGCCAGCAGCGCCTATGGGACAGGGGTGAATTCACCCCTCCACTTT. Protein product: CASSAYGTGVNSPLHF.

The genes are TRBV7-9 and TRBJ2-5; D tentatively fits TRBD1 or TRBD2 (5 bases each). Germline assignment: CDR1 SEHNR and CDR2 FQNEAQ (reference sequence). V gave up 4 bases and J gave up 7 bases, with 13 bases separating them. This CDR3 spans 13 amino acids. CDR3 DNA sequence: TGTGCCAGCAGCTCGGCGGTTGGGGGGACCCAGTACTTC. Translation: CASSSAVGGTQYF.

This clonotype was observed a handful of times. The chain combines TRBV20-1 with TRBJ2-3, with 7 bases identical to TRBD2. The CDR3 is 16 residues long. After removal of 2 bases from V and 0 bases from J, the junction contained 8 bases not matched to a gene. Germline V gene data show CDR1 as DFQATT and CDR2 as SNEGSKA (reference sequence). The CDR3 loop reads CSARPIAGPSTDTQYF. The CDR3 bases are TGCAGTGCTAGACCTATAGCGGGCCCAAGCACAGATACGCAGTATTTT.

This clonotype appeared many times. The chain's CDR3 is CASSPEGGIRTYEQYF. In nucleotides, the CDR3 is TGTGCCAGCAGCCCTGAGGGAGGTATACGGACCTACGAGCAGTACTTC. The chain has TRBV7-9 and TRBJ2-7, with D maybe TRBD2 (6 bases). Trimming removed 5 bases from V and 2 bases from J, with 19 bases in between. Germline V gene data show CDR1 as SEHNR and CDR2 as FQNEAQ (reference sequence). CDR3 length: 16 amino acids. Using reference TRBV7-9 and TRBJ2-7 for the parts outside the CDR3, the full variable domain is DTGVSQNPRHKITKRGQNVTFRCDPISEHNRLYWYRQTLGQGPEFLTYFQNEAQLEKSRLLSDRFSAERPKGSFSTLEIQRTEQGDSAMYLCASSPEGGIRTYEQYFGPGTRLTVT.

This clonotype was counted between two and nine times. The chain combines TRBV7-6 with TRBJ2-3; 14 bases align to TRBD2. The CDR3 runs to 20 residues. V was clipped by 5 bases and J by 4 bases; unmatched bases: 17. The germline V gene has CDR1 SGHVS and CDR2 FNYEAQ. The DNA of the CDR3 is TGTGCCAGCAGCCACACCGGGACTAGCGGGAGCCTAACTGAGGCAGATACGCAGTATTTT. As protein: CASSHTGTSGSLTEADTQYF.

This clonotype was counted once. The rearrangement joins TRBV10-1 to TRBJ2-1, with 14 positions matching TRBD2. CDR3 size: 17 residues. Looked up from germline, CDR1 is WNHNN and CDR2 is SYGVQD (reference sequence). V was clipped by 9 bases and J by 9 bases; unmatched bases: 16. As DNA, the CDR3 is TGCGCCAGTGTGAATTCGGGACTAGCGGGAGTGGGAAGTGAGCAGTTCTTC. Its translation is CASVNSGLAGVGSEQFF.